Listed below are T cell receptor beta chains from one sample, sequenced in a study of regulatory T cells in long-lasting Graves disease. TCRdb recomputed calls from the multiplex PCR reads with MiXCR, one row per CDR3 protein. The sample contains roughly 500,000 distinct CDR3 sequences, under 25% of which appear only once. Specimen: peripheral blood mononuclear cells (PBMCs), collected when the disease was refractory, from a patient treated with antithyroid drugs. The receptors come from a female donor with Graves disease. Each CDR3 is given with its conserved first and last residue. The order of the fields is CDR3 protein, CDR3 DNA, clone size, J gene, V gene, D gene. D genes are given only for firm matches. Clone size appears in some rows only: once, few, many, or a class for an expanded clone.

CASSLGEAANTGELFF TGTGCCAGCAGCCTGGGAGAGGCAGCGAACACCGGGGAGCTGTTTTTT few TRBJ2-2 TRBV9 .
CASSPYKAQSAPGTEAFF TGTGCCAGCAGCCCCTATAAAGCTCAATCAGCCCCGGGCACTGAAGCTTTCTTT . TRBJ1-1 TRBV7-6 .
CASSVLNRVSTSEAFF TGTGCCAGCAGCGTGCTAAACAGGGTTTCTACTTCTGAAGCTTTCTTT many TRBJ1-1 TRBV7-8 .
CASSLQGNVEQYF TGTGCCAGCAGCTTACAGGGGAACGTCGAGCAGTACTTC . TRBJ2-7 TRBV5-6 TRBD1
CASSPPGTDRNQPQHF TGTGCCAGCAGTCCCCCGGGTACAGATCGGAATCAGCCCCAGCATTTT many TRBJ1-5 TRBV28 .
CASSEGTPDQPQHF TGTGCCAGCAGTGAAGGGACTCCTGATCAGCCCCAGCATTTT many TRBJ1-5 TRBV2 .
CASSLVRGGGETQYF TGTGCCAGCAGCTTGGTTCGTGGGGGCGGGGAGACCCAGTACTTC . TRBJ2-5 TRBV5-6 .
CASRDNRGDYNEQFF TGTGCCAGCAGGGATAACAGGGGGGACTACAATGAGCAGTTCTTC once TRBJ2-1 TRBV28 TRBD1
CASRSGTVAQYF TGTGCCAGCAGATCCGGGACAGTGGCGCAGTACTTC many TRBJ2-7 TRBV6-1 TRBD1
CASSLTAGDNYEQYF TGTGCCAGCAGCTTAACAGCGGGAGATAACTACGAGCAGTACTTC many TRBJ2-7 TRBV7-3 TRBD2
CASSATQHQRNTEAFF TGTGCCAGCAGCGCAACGCAGCACCAGAGGAACACTGAAGCTTTCTTT . TRBJ1-1 TRBV11-2 .
CASSLADRGDEQFF TGTGCCAGCAGCTTAGCCGACAGGGGCGATGAGCAGTTCTTC . TRBJ2-1 TRBV11-2 TRBD1